This T cell receptor beta chain was profiled in a study of control samples from healthy donors and cancer patients. Profiled with immunoSEQ multiplex PCR; TCRdb holds only in-frame clones, not every one. The table has 70,000 to 80,000 clones, 89% seen once; the top ten hold around 9.5%. This clone was found once. Trimming removed 6 bases from V and 5 bases from J; junction bases left unmatched: 6. The CDR3 totals 13 residues. Germline V gene lookup returns CDR1 MNHEY and CDR2 SVGAGI. The J gene is TRBJ1-2, the V gene TRBV6-5; TRBD1 agrees at 7 bases. The origin of this receptor is a woman aged 45-60 years with colorectal cancer. Sequencing input: PBMCs. The CDR3 DNA reads as TGTGCCAGCAGCCCGGGACAGCTTTATGGCTACACCTTC. It codes for CASSPGQLYGYTF.